This T cell receptor (beta chain) was identified during a study of blood T cell repertoires in COVID-19. The CDR3 sequence is 15 residues long. The germline CDR1 and CDR2 sequences are MNHNS and SASEGT. The trim removed 1 base at V and 9 bases at J, leaving 7 bases unmatched. In the authors' methods: For nucleated cells, counts were estimated from reference gene primer amplification. TCRdb's copy holds only in-frame clones and misses some; the assay was immunoSEQ multiplex PCR. V, J and clone size are those of that table, while D and trimming were read from the DNA. This table has about 72,000 clones, 65% to 90% appearing once.

The V and J genes are TRBV6-1 and TRBJ2-1, with 9 bases identical to TRBD1. The origin of this receptor is a man aged 65 to 85 with active or convalescent COVID-19. Sequencing was done on a sample of peripheral blood. For the CDR3, the DNA is TGTGCCAGCAGTGAAGTGGGACAGGGTATTGGTGAGCAGTTCTTC. This gives the protein CASSEVGQGIGEQFF.